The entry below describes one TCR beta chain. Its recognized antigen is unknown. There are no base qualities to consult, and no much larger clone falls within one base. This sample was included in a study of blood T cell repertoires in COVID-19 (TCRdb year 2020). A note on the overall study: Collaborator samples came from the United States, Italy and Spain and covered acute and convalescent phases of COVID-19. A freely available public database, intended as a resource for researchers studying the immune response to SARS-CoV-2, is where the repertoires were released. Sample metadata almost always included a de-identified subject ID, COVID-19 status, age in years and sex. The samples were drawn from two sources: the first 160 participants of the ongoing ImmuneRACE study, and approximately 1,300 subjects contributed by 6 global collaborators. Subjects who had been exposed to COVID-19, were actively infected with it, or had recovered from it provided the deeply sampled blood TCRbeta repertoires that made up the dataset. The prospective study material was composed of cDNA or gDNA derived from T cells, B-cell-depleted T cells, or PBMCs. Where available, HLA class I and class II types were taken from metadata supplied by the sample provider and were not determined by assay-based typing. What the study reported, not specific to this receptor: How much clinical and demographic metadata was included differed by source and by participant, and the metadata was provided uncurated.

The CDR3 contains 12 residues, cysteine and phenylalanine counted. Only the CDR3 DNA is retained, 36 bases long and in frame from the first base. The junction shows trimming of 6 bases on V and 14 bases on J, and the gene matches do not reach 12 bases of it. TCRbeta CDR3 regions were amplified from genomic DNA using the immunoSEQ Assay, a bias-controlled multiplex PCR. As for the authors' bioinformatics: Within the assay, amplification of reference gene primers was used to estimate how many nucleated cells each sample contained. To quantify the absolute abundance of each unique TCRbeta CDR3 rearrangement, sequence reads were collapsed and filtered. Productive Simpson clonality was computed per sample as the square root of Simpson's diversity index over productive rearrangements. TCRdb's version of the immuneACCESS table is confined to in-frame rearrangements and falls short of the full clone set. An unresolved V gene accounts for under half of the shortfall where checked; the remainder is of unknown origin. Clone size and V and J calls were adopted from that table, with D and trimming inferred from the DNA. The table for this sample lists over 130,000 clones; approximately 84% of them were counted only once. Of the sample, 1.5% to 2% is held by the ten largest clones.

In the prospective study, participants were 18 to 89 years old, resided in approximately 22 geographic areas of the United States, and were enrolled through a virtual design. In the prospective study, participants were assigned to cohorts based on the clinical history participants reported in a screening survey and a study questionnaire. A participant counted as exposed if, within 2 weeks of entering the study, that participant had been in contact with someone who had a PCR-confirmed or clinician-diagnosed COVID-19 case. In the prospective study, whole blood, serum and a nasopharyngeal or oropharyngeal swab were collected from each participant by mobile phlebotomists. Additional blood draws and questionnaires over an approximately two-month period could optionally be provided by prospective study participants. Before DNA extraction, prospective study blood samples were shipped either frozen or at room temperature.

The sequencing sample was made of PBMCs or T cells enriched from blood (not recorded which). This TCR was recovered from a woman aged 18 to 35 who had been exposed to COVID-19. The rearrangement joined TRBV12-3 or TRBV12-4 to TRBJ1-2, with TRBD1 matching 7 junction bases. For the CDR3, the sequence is CASSSDRVFYTF. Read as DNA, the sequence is TGTGCCAGCAGCTCCGACAGGGTTTTCTATACCTTC.